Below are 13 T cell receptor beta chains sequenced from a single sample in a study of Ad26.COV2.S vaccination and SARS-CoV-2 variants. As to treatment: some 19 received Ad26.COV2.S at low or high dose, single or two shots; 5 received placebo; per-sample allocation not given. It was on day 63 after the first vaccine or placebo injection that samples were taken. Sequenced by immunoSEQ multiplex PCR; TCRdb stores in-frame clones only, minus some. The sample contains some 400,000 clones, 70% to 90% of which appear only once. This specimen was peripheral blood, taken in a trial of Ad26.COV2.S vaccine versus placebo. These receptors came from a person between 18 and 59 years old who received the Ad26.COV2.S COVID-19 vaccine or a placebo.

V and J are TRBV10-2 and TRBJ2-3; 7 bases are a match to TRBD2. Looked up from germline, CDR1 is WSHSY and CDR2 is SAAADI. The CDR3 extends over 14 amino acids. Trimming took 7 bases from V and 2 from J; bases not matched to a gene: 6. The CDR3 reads CASTGAGTTDTQYF. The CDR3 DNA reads TGCGCCAGCACAGGAGCGGGGACCACAGATACGCAGTATTTT.

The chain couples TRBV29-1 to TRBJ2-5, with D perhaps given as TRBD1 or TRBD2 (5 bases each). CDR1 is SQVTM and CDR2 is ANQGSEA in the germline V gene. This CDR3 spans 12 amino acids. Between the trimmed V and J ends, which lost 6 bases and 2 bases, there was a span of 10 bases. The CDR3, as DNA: TGCAGCGTGGGACGGAGTCAAGAGACCCAGTACTTC. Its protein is CSVGRSQETQYF.

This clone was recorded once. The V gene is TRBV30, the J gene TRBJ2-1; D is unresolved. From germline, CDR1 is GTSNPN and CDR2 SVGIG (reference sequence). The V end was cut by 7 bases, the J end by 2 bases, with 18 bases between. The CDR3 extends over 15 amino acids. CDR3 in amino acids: CAFLDLQGTYNEQFF. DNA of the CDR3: TGTGCCTTCCTCGACCTACAAGGGACCTACAATGAGCAGTTCTTC.

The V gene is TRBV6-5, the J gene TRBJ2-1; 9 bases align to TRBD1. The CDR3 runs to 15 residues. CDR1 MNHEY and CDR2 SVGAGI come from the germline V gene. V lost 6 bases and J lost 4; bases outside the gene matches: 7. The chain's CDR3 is CASRDRDRVYNEQFF. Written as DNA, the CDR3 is TGTGCCAGCAGGGACCGGGACAGGGTTTACAATGAGCAGTTCTTC.

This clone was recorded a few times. CDR3 DNA sequence: TGTGCCAGCAGCTTAGCGGCAGCTTTCTCTGGAAACACCATATATTTT. This gives the protein CASSLAAAFSGNTIYF. This rearrangement joins TRBV7-6 to TRBJ1-3; D ambiguous. Germline CDR1 is SGHVS and CDR2 is FNYEAQ. Trimming left V 0 bases short and J 0 bases short, with 9 bases between. CDR3 length equals 16 residues.

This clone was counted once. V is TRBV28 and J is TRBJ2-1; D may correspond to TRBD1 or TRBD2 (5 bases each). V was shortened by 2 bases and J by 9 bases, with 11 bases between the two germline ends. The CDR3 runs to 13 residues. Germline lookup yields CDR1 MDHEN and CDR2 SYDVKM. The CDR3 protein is CASSLLGVGEQFF. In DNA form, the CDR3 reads TGTGCCAGCAGTTTACTGGGGGTGGGTGAGCAGTTCTTC.

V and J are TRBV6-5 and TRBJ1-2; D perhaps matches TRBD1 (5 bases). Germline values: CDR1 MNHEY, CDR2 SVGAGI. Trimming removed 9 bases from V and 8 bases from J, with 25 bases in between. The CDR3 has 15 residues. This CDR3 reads CASTGLGDNSLGYTF. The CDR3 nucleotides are TGTGCCAGTACGGGACTAGGGGATAATTCTCTCGGCTACACCTTC.

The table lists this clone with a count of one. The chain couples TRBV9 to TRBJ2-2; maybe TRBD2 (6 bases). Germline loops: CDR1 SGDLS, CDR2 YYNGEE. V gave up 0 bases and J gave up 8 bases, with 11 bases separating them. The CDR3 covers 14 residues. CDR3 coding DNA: TGTGCCAGCAGCGTAGGTCCGGGAGAGGGGGAGCTGTTTTTT. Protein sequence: CASSVGPGEGELFF.

The CDR3 DNA reads as TGTGCCAGCAGTTACTCGAAGGACAGGGACTACGAGCAGTACTTC. Translating it yields CASSYSKDRDYEQYF. This chain uses TRBV6-6 with TRBJ2-7; 8 bases match TRBD1. The V and J ends lost 0 bases and 3 bases, in that order; junction bases with no gene match: 4. This CDR3 has 15 amino acids. CDR1 MNHNY and CDR2 SVGAGI come from the germline V gene (reference sequence).

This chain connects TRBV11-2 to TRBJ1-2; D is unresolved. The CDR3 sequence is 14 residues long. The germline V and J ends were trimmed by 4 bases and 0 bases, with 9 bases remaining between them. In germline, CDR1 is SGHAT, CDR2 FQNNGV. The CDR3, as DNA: TGTGCCAGCAGCTCCCCAGTAGCTAACTATGGCTACACCTTC. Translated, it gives CASSSPVANYGYTF.

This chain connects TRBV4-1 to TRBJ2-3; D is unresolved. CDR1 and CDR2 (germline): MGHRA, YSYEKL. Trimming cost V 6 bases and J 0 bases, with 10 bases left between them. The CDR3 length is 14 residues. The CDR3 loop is CASSVRSSTDTQYF. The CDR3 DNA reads TGCGCCAGCAGTGTAAGGTCTAGCACAGATACGCAGTATTTT.

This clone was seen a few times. In DNA form, the CDR3 reads TGTGCCACCAGCAGTCGAACCGGGGAGCTGTTTTTT. Translated: CATSSRTGELFF. The chain couples TRBV15 to TRBJ2-2; D gene unclear. V lost 3 bases and J 5 bases, leaving 4 bases between the germline ends. Germline V CDR1 and CDR2: LNHNV, YYDKDF (reference sequence). This CDR3 spans 12 amino acids.

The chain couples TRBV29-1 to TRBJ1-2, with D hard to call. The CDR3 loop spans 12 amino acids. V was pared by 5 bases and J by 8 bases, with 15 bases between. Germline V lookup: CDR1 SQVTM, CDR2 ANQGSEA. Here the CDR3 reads CSVPRRFYGYTF. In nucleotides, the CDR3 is TGCAGCGTTCCCAGGAGATTTTACGGCTACACCTTC.